What follows describes a single TCR beta chain. It lacks a known antigen. No clone much larger than this one lies a single base away; base qualities are absent. Donors were healthy HIV-negative adults with no recently reported acute infections or vaccinations. Only Caucasian adults living in Nashville, Tennessee, USA were represented among the donors. Magnetic negative selection was used to enrich CD4+ T cells, after which naive cells were positively selected on CD45RA and the negative fraction became the memory subset. Blood was collected by leukapheresis, and PBMCs were isolated by Ficoll-Histopaque density gradient centrifugation and then cryopreserved in liquid nitrogen vapor phase. Purity and quantity of every magnetically sorted T cell population were checked by analytical flow cytometry. Genomic DNA was isolated from each sorted fraction and quantified by UV absorbance on a Nanodrop 2000c.

At the junction V is shortened by 2 bases and J by 0 bases, with 10 bases in between. CDR1 and CDR2 were assigned from the germline V gene as SGHNT and YENEEA. Reading from cysteine to phenylalanine, the CDR3 counts 15 amino acids. Only the CDR3 portion is preserved as DNA: 45 bases, with reading frame beginning at the first base. This sample is part of a study of shared clonotypes between healthy human individuals (TCRdb year 2020). For the wider study: The cohort included a few men and a couple of women between 18 and 49 years of age. Per donor, three plates each were used for CD4 naive and CD4 memory, two for CD8 naive, and one for CD8 memory. The study deeply sequenced blood TCR repertoires of about 5 healthy adults to estimate repertoire size and the extent of clonotype sharing between individuals. To increase sequencing depth and limit assay-specific biases, TCR repertoire library preparation and sequencing were carried out by different laboratories using diverse techniques. Each donor's leukapheresis produced roughly between roughly 0.85 and 9.5 billion PBMCs.

What the research found in general, with its limitations: Only blood was sampled, and tissue TCR repertoires likely differ from those in blood. Compared with non-shared clonotypes, the clonotypes found in all four sorted-subset donors had higher generation probabilities. Pairwise subsampling indicated that sequencing depth was expected to affect the degree of clonotype sharing among donors. When a handful of donors were compared, the shared fraction of clonotypes was around 5.1% for naive CD4, 3% to 4% for naive CD8, 2% to 2.5% for memory CD4, and around 0.37% for memory CD8. Larger estimated clonotype richness was generally found for naive subsets than for memory subsets. Even with the large sequencing depth, rarefaction of the sorted-subset datasets indicated that sequencing was incomplete. The small number of donors limited the genetic and exposure-history diversity represented.

Using the deep immunoSEQ assay, TCR CDR3 regions were amplified from genomic DNA by multiplex PCR. Extracted genomic DNA from each cell subset was spread evenly across all wells of several immunoSEQ 96-well plates, with each plate serving as a replicate. For sorted subsets, 150 to 250 ng of genomic DNA, equivalent to 25,000 to 35,000 T cell genomes, went into each replicate PCR. The purified libraries were quantified using a Qubit 3.0 fluorometer, sized with a Bioanalyzer 2100, and then quantified again using the KAPA Library Quantification kit. Every immunoSEQ 96-well plate was sequenced on a dedicated single-read 150-cycle Illumina NextSeq 550 flow cell. The original pipeline was this. The immunoSEQ output contained only junctional sequences without quality scores, so filtering could not match that applied to full-length reads. To assign V/J genes and CDR3, sequences were annotated using PyIR, a Python wrapper for IgBLAST v1.9, with IMGT germline references. Reads were removed for weak V/J assignments (E-value above 1e-6), missing CDR3, stop codons, out-of-frame junctions, or ambiguous translated residues. V3J clonotypes were defined by identical inferred V gene, J gene, and CDR3 amino acid sequence. Percentage overlap between repertoires was computed as shared unique clonotypes divided by the size of the smaller repertoire. Three approaches were used to assess repertoire richness: RTK rarefaction, the Chao1 estimator, and Recon v2.1 estimates of unobserved clonotypes. For all TCRbeta clonotypes obtained by the gDNA method from a handful of donors, generation probabilities were computed with OLGA. TCRdb carries this immuneACCESS record with in-frame sequences only. Its versions omit some clonotypes, under half of them owing to an unresolved V gene in the studies checked, with the rest unexplained. D and trimming come from the DNA, and the V and J calls and clone size come from that table. This sample is represented by some 500,000 clones; 96% of them were singletons. The biggest ten clones account for approximately 0.06% of the sample.

The chain is made from TRBV11-3 and TRBJ1-1, with the identity of the D gene unclear. This clonotype was sampled from a young woman in good health. Sequenced input: naive CD4+ T cells sorted from blood. The cell subset or site label corresponds to: CD45RA+ positively selected. CDR3 reads: CASSLNAGVNTEAFF. The DNA reads TGTGCCAGCAGCTTAAATGCAGGAGTGAACACTGAAGCTTTCTTT.